This is a list of T cell receptor beta chains from one sample in a study of cytomegalovirus exposure and HLA in healthy donors. Measured with immunoSEQ multiplex PCR; TCRdb has only the in-frame clones, and not every one. The table includes about 170,000 clones, 70% to 90% detected once. Sequencing was done on a sample of PBMCs. These receptors were obtained from a woman in her late teens or twenties in good health and CMV-seronegative. Each CDR3 is given with its conserved first and last residue. The D gene is left open where the match is weak. Clone size is shown for a subset of rows, as once, few, many or a class of expanded clone.

d_call clone_size j_call v_call cdr3_aa cdr3_nt
TRBD1 few TRBJ1-1 TRBV28 CASRGPGGKTEAFF TGTGCCAGCAGGGGCCCAGGGGGCAAAACTGAAGCTTTCTTT
. . TRBJ2-7 TRBV28 CASSAGLYEQYF TGTGCCAGCAGTGCGGGACTCTACGAGCAGTACTTC
. . TRBJ2-5 TRBV5-6 CASSWSRDNQETQYF TGTGCCAGCAGCTGGAGTCGGGACAATCAAGAGACCCAGTACTTC
. . TRBJ1-5 TRBV9 CASSVGGPNQPQHF TGTGCCAGCAGCGTAGGGGGGCCAAATCAGCCCCAGCATTTT
TRBD2 . TRBJ2-1 TRBV19 CASSITSGNYNEQFF TGTGCCAGTAGTATTACTAGCGGCAACTACAATGAGCAGTTCTTC
. . TRBJ2-7 TRBV18 CASSPRKGTAYEQYF TGTGCCAGCTCACCGAGGAAAGGAACCGCCTACGAGCAGTACTTC
. . TRBJ2-1 TRBV28 CASSLFGGSYNEQFF TGTGCCAGCAGTTTATTCGGGGGTTCCTACAATGAGCAGTTCTTC
TRBD2 once TRBJ2-5 TRBV5-1 CASSLGVTSRETQYF TGCGCCAGCAGCTTGGGGGTGACTAGCCGGGAGACCCAGTACTTC
TRBD2 . TRBJ2-1 TRBV10-3 CAISEPGVRASSGPNNEQFF TGTGCCATCAGTGAACCTGGGGTCAGGGCTTCTAGCGGGCCGAACAATGAGCAGTTCTTC
. . TRBJ2-2 TRBV4-2 CASSRLGATNTGELFF TGTGCCAGCAGCCGGTTGGGGGCGACGAACACCGGGGAGCTGTTTTTT
TRBD2 . TRBJ2-1 TRBV7-9 CASSFVLAGGSSYNEQFF TGTGCCAGCAGCTTCGTACTAGCGGGAGGGAGCTCCTACAATGAGCAGTTCTTC
. once TRBJ2-1 TRBV5-6 CASSLVRGNEQFF TGTGCCAGCAGCTTGGTACGGGGGAATGAGCAGTTCTTC
TRBD1 . TRBJ2-7 TRBV6-1 CASSDMRGPEGDYEQYF TGTGCCAGCAGTGATATGAGGGGGCCGGAAGGGGACTACGAGCAGTACTTC
. . TRBJ2-5 TRBV7-6 CASSLGRIAETQYF TGTGCCAGCAGCTTAGGTCGGATAGCAGAGACCCAGTACTTC
. once TRBJ2-7 TRBV18 CASSPPEVYEQYF TGTGCCAGCTCACCACCCGAGGTCTACGAGCAGTACTTC
TRBD2 . TRBJ2-3 TRBV9 CASSVSSGIITDTQYF TGTGCCAGCAGCGTCTCTAGCGGGATCATCACAGATACGCAGTATTTT
. . TRBJ1-4 TRBV7-9 CASSLARRATNEKLFF TGTGCCAGCAGCTTAGCGCGACGGGCAACTAATGAAAAACTGTTTTTT
TRBD2 once TRBJ2-7 TRBV6-5 CASSREGLNYEQYF TGTGCCAGCAGTCGGGAGGGCCTTAATTACGAGCAGTACTTC
. . TRBJ1-2 TRBV27 CASSARGGYGYTF TGTGCCAGCTCCGCCCGGGGGGGCTATGGCTACACCTTC
. . TRBJ1-1 TRBV5-1 CASSGMGQHTEAFF TGCGCCAGCAGCGGGATGGGACAACACACTGAAGCTTTCTTT
. . TRBJ2-2 TRBV28 CASSLPIAEGNTGELFF TGTGCCAGCAGTTTACCGATAGCGGAGGGGAACACCGGGGAGCTGTTTTTT
TRBD2 . TRBJ2-1 TRBV29-1 CSVEEGLATRSYNEQFF TGCAGCGTTGAAGAGGGACTAGCGACCCGCTCCTACAATGAGCAGTTCTTC
. once TRBJ2-1 TRBV11-1 CASRFATGSNEQFF TGTGCCAGCAGATTCGCGACTGGATCCAATGAGCAGTTCTTC
TRBD1 . TRBJ2-7 TRBV7-2 CASSTGQVIYEQYF TGTGCCAGCAGCACGGGACAGGTAATATACGAGCAGTACTTC
. . TRBJ1-5 TRBV30 CAWRTQVSGQPQHF TGTGCCTGGAGGACACAGGTATCGGGTCAGCCCCAGCATTTT
TRBD2 . TRBJ2-1 TRBV5-1 CASSLAVSGSYNEQFF TGCGCCAGCAGCTTGGCGGTTAGCGGGAGTTACAATGAGCAGTTCTTC
TRBD2 . TRBJ2-7 TRBV18 CASSSLRAGDGGQYF TGTGCCAGCTCCAGCTTACGAGCGGGAGATGGAGGGCAGTACTTC
. . TRBJ2-7 TRBV28 CASRADFTYEQYF TGTGCCAGCAGAGCCGACTTTACCTACGAGCAGTACTTC
. . TRBJ2-7 TRBV5-1 CASSLGSEEYEQYF TGCGCCAGCAGCTTAGGGAGCGAGGAATACGAGCAGTACTTC
TRBD2 . TRBJ2-7 TRBV27 CASNLPGLAGTYEQYF TGTGCCAGCAACTTACCGGGACTAGCGGGAACCTACGAGCAGTACTTC
. once TRBJ2-5 TRBV29-1 CSVENRQRREETQYF TGCAGCGTTGAGAACCGACAACGGCGGGAAGAGACCCAGTACTTC
TRBD1 . TRBJ2-7 TRBV6-5 CASTRDRDLYEQYF TGTGCCAGCACAAGGGACAGGGACCTGTACGAGCAGTACTTC
TRBD2 . TRBJ2-3 TRBV7-3 CASSLSRLARLADTQYF TGTGCCAGCAGCTTAAGCCGACTAGCGCGACTGGCAGATACGCAGTATTTT
. . TRBJ2-6 TRBV27 CASSAQGRTGANVLTF TGTGCCAGCAGTGCACAGGGTCGAACTGGGGCCAACGTCCTGACTTTC
. . TRBJ1-1 TRBV10-2 CASSESGGEALSEAFF TGCGCCAGCAGTGAGTCCGGGGGGGAAGCTTTGTCTGAAGCTTTCTTT
TRBD2 . TRBJ2-7 TRBV7-2 CASSLEGLAGVYEQYF TGTGCCAGCAGCTTAGAGGGGCTAGCGGGAGTGTACGAGCAGTACTTC
. . TRBJ1-3 TRBV10-2 CASSESWGSSGNTIYF TGCGCCAGCAGTGAGTCCTGGGGCAGCTCTGGAAACACCATATATTTT
. . TRBJ2-2 TRBV5-1 CASSPGPTREGTGELFF TGCGCCAGCAGCCCTGGTCCCACTAGAGAGGGCACCGGGGAGCTGTTTTTT
TRBD1 . TRBJ1-1 TRBV30 CAWREQGGTEAFF TGTGCCTGGAGGGAACAGGGGGGGACTGAAGCTTTCTTT
TRBD1 . TRBJ1-5 TRBV10-3 CAISMTGDGNQPQHF TGTGCCATCAGTATGACAGGGGACGGCAATCAGCCCCAGCATTTT
TRBD1 . TRBJ2-2 TRBV19 CASSPGTGGVGELFF TGTGCCAGTAGTCCCGGGACAGGGGGCGTCGGGGAGCTGTTTTTT
. once TRBJ2-7 TRBV10-3 CAISGTNGVGGYEQYF TGTGCCATCAGTGGGACTAACGGGGTTGGGGGCTACGAGCAGTACTTC
. . TRBJ2-1 TRBV12-5 CASGLVVGNEHNEQFF TGTGCTAGTGGTTTGGTGGTCGGGAACGAACATAATGAGCAGTTCTTC
TRBD2 . TRBJ2-7 TRBV28 CASSLRGGARVEQYF TGTGCCAGCAGTTTAAGGGGAGGGGCGCGAGTCGAGCAGTACTTC
. . TRBJ2-6 TRBV4-1 CASSQVGGRSGANVLTF TGCGCCAGCAGCCAAGTGGGGGGTCGGTCCGGGGCCAACGTCCTGACTTTC
. . TRBJ2-1 TRBV28 CASSSPGGMARNEQFF TGTGCCAGCAGTTCCCCCGGCGGGATGGCTAGGAATGAGCAGTTCTTC
TRBD2 few TRBJ2-7 TRBV19 CASRWTSGSDEQYF TGTGCCAGTAGGTGGACTAGCGGGAGCGACGAGCAGTACTTC